This T cell receptor beta chain was captured by sequencing in a study of T cell changes during pregnancy in multiple sclerosis. CDR3 length equals 14 residues. Germline assignment: CDR1 MNHEY and CDR2 SVGAGI. V lost 6 bases and J lost 7; bases outside the gene matches: 6. This clone was found a few times. TCRdb keeps only in-frame clones here, not all; method: immunoSEQ multiplex PCR. The sample shows some 70,000 clones, 75% to 95% of them seen only once. The chain joins TRBV6-5 to TRBJ1-6; 7 nucleotides align to TRBD1. Sample: peripheral blood, taken in the second trimester of pregnancy. The source of this sequence is a female donor with multiple sclerosis, enrolled in a pregnancy study. In nucleotides, the CDR3 is TGTGCCAGCAGAGCGACAGGGCCAAATTCACCCCTCCACTTT. This gives the protein CASRATGPNSPLHF.